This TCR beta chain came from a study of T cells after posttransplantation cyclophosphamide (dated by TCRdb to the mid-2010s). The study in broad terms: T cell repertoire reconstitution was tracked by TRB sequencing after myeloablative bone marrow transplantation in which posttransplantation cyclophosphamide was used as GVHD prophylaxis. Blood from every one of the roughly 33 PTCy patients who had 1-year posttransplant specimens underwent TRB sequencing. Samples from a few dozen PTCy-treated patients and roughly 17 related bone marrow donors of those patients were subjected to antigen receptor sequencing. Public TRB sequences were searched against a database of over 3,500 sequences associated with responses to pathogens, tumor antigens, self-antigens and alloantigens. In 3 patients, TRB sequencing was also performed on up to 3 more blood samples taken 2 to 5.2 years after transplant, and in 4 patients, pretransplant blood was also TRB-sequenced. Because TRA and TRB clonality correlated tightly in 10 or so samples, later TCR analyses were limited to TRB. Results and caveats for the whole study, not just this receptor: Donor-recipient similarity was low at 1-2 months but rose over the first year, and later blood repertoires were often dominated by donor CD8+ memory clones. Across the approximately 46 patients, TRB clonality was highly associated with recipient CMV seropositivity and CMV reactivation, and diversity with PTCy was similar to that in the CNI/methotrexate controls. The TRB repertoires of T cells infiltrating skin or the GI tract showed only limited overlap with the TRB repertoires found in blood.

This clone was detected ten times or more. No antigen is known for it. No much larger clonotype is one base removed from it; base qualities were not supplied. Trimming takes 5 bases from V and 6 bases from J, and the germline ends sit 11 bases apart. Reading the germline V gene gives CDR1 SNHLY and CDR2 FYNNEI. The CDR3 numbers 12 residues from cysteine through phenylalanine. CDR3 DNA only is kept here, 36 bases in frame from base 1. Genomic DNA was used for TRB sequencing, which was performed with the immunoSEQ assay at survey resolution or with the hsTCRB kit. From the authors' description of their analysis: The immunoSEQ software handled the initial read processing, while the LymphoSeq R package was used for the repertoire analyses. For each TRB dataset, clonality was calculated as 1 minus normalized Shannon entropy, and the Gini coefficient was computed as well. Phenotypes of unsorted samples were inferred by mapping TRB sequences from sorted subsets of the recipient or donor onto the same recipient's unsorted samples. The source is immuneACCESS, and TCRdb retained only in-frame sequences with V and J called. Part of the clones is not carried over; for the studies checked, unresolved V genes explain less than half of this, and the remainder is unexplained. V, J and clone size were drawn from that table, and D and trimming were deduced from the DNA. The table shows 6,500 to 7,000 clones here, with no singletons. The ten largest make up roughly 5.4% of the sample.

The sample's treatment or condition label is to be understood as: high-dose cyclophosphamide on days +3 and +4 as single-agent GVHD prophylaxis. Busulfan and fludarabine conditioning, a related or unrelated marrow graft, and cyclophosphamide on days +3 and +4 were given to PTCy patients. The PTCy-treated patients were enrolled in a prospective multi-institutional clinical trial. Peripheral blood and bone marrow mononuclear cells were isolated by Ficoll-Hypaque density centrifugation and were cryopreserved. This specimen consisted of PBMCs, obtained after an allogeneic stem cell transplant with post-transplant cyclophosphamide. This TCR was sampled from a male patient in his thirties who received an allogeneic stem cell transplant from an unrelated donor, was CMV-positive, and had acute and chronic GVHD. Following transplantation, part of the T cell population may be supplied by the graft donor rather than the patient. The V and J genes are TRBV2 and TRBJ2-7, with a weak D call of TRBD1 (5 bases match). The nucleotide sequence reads TGTGCCAGCAGTTTACGCACAGGCGAGCAGTACTTC. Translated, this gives CASSLRTGEQYF.